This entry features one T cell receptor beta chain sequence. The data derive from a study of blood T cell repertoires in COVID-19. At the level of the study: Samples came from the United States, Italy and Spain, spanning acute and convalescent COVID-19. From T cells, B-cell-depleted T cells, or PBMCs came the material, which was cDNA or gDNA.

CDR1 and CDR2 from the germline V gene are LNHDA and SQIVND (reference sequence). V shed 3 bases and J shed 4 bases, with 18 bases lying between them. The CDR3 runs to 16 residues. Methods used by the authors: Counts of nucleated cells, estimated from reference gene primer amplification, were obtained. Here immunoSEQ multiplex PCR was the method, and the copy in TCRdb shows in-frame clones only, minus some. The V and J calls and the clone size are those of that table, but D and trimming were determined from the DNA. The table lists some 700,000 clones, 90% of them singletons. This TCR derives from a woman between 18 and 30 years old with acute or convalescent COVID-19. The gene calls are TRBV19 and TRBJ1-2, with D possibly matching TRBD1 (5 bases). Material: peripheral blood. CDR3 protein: CASSISFSGGFYGYTF. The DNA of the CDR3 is TGTGCCAGTAGTATTAGCTTCTCCGGGGGATTCTATGGCTACACCTTC.